This T cell receptor (beta chain) derives from a study of cytomegalovirus exposure and HLA in healthy donors. Whole-study context: A later analysis reported the 120 validation repertoires used the same platform as the 550 to 800 first-cohort repertoires. Study-wide results and limits: Most sequenced TCRs were rare (though some public TCRs occurred in many donors). It was found in a later analysis that first-cohort TCR clusters tended to co-occur in the 120 validation repertoires. Researchers counted 164 TCR beta chains as cytomegalovirus-associated.

Measured with immunoSEQ multiplex PCR; TCRdb has only the in-frame clones, and not every one. This table holds roughly 100,000 clones, 86% found once. Notes on this clone: Its antigen is unknown.

V dropped 5 bases and J dropped 3; count of bases not matched to a gene: 8. The CDR3 runs to 15 residues. Germline lookup yields CDR1 SGHAT and CDR2 FQNNGV. Sequenced sample: PBMCs. This receptor was taken from a woman in her late teens or twenties in good health and CMV-seropositive. The chain couples TRBV11-2 to TRBJ2-7; 9 positions match TRBD1. CDR3 coding DNA: TGTGCCAGCAGCACCCGGACAGGGGCGCGCTACGAGCAGTACTTC. This codes for CASSTRTGARYEQYF.